Below, one TCR beta chain is given with its context. Its target antigen remains unknown. No clone much larger than this one lies a single base away; base qualities are absent. The library relied on the immunoSEQ multiplex PCR assay. The deep sequencing platform assayed about 10^5 TCR templates per sample. Genomic DNA extracted from sorted T cells was used for TCRbeta CDR3 sequencing. Processing in the source paper ran as follows. The R programming language was used for the clonal analysis of the TCRbeta CDR3 data. Unstimulated samples were compared with post-reaction CFSE-low samples to define alloreactive CD4+ and CD8+ clones. Regulatory or non-regulatory origin of alloreactive CD4+ clones was assigned by matching sequences to the sorted unstimulated Treg and non-Treg repertoires. TCRdb carries this immuneACCESS record with in-frame sequences only. Its versions omit some clonotypes, under half of them owing to an unresolved V gene in the studies checked, with the rest unexplained. The V and J calls and clone size are taken from that table; D and trimming were inferred from the DNA. This sample is represented by some 80,000 clones; just under 95% of them were singletons. Under 20% of the sample is taken by the ten largest.

The sample originates from a study of siplizumab effects on memory and regulatory T cells (dated by TCRdb to between 2017 and 2020). Some background on the complete study: The study looked at the effect of siplizumab, an anti-CD2 antibody, on alloreactive T-cell subsets in allogeneic mixed lymphocyte reactions made from human PBMCs. Study-level results and caveats: The suppressive function of proliferating Tregs from siplizumab cultures was not functionally confirmed. About 75-96% of proliferating CD4+ or CD8+ clones could not be given a naive or memory phenotype. Siplizumab significantly reduced the cumulative frequency of alloreactive sequences traceable to unstimulated CD4+ memory T cells. Of the alloreactive CD4+ clones that could be mapped, the Treg-derived share averaged about 67% with siplizumab compared with around 27% in control reactions. Sequences below about 10^-5 frequency were poorly captured, so only a minor fraction of alloreactive clones could be mapped to unstimulated subsets. Unstimulated naive T cells appeared more diverse than memory T cells, and naive cells seemed to contribute substantially to the alloresponse.

Sorted unstimulated T cells, along with proliferating T cells recovered from mixed lymphocyte reactions, underwent TCRbeta CDR3 sequencing. Fresh whole blood from around 11 HLA-typed healthy donors was used to isolate PBMCs. Reading from cysteine to phenylalanine, the CDR3 counts 14 amino acids. CDR3 DNA is the only sequence kept; it has 42 bases, read in frame from the first base. The germline V gene encodes CDR1 SNHLY and CDR2 FYNNEI. V ends up 7 bases short and J 11 bases short, with an unmatched junction base count of 16. The origin of this receptor is a human donor in good health. Sequencing was carried out using CD8+ T cells sorted from blood. This sequence uses TRBV2 and TRBJ1-2, and 7 bases in between align with TRBD1. The nucleotide sequence reads as follows: TGTGCCAGCAACCACCGGGACAGTTTTGTCGGATACACCTTC. This yields the protein CASNHRDSFVGYTF.